This entry is about one T cell receptor (beta chain). The junction does not match germline at one end; this may be a read error. This sample stems from a study of blood T cell repertoires in COVID-19. Study summary: The analysed material was cDNA or gDNA that came from T cells, B-cell-depleted T cells, or PBMCs.

Per the study methods: Estimation of nucleated cell counts relied on the amplification of reference gene primers. Assay used: immunoSEQ multiplex PCR; TCRdb lists only in-frame clones, some missing. For V, J and clone size, that table is used; D and trimming come from the DNA. The data show under 300,000 clones, with around 87% seen just once and about 1.6% held by the top ten. Ages ranged from 18 to 89 years, with residence in approximately 25 US areas. Participants' reported clinical history set cohort assignment. Germline V gene lookup returns CDR1 SSHAT and CDR2 FNYEAQ (reference sequence). This CDR3 region has 14 residues.

This receptor was identified in a woman between 50 and 59 years old who had recovered from COVID-19. The chain uses TRBV7-7 and TRBJ2-2; the D gene is possibly TRBD2 (5 bases). Specimen: PBMCs or T cells enriched from blood (not recorded which). CDR3 DNA: TGTGCTAGCAGCTTAGCGTGGCAAACCGGGGAGCTGTTTTTT. Translating it yields CASSLAWQTGELFF.